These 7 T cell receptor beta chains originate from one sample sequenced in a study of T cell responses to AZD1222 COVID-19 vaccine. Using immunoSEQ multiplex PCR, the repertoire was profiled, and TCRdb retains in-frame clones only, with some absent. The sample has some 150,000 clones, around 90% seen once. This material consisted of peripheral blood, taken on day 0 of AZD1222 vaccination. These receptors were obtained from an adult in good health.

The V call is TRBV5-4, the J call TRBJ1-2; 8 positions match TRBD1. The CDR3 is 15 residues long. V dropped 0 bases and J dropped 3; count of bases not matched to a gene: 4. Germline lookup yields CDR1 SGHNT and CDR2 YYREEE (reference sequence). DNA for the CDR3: TGTGCCAGCAGCTTGGGGACAGGGACTTACTATGGCTACACCTTC. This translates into CASSLGTGTYYGYTF.

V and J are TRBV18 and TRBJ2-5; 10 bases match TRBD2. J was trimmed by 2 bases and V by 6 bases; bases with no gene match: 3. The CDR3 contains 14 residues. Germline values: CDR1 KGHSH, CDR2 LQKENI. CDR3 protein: CASSHSGGQETQYF. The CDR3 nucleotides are TGTGCCAGCTCTCATAGCGGGGGGCAAGAGACCCAGTACTTC. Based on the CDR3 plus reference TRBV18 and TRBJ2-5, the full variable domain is NAGVMQNPRHLVRRRGQEARLRCSPMKGHSHVYWYRQLPEEGLKFMVYLQKENIIDESGMPKERFSAEFPKEGPSILRIQQVVRGDSAAYFCASSHSGGQETQYFGPGTRLLVL.

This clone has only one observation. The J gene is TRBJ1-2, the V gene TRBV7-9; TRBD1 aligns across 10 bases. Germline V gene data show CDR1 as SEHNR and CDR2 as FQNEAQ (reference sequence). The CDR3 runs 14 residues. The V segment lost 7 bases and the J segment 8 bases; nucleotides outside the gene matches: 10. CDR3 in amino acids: CASILTGGAFGYTF. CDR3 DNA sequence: TGTGCCAGCATCCTGACAGGGGGCGCTTTCGGCTACACCTTC.

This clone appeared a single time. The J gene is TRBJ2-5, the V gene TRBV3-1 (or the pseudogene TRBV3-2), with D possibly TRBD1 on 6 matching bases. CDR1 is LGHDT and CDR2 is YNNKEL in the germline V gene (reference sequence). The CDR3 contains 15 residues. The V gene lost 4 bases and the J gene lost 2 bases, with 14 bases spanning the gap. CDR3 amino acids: CASSRSGGQQETQYF. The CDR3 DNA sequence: TGTGCCAGCAGCCGCTCTGGGGGACAACAAGAGACCCAGTACTTC.

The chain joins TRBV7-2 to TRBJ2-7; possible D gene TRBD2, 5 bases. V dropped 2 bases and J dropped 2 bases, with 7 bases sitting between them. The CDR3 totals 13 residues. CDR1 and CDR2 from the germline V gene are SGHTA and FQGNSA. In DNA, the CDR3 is TGTGCCAGCAGCTTAACGGGGACCTACGAGCAGTACTTC. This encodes CASSLTGTYEQYF. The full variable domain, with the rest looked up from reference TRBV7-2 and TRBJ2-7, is GAGVSQSPSNKVTEKGKDVELRCDPISGHTALYWYRQSLGQGLEFLIYFQGNSAPDKSGLPSDRFSAERTGGSVSTLTIQRTQQEDSAVYLCASSLTGTYEQYFGPGTRLTVT.

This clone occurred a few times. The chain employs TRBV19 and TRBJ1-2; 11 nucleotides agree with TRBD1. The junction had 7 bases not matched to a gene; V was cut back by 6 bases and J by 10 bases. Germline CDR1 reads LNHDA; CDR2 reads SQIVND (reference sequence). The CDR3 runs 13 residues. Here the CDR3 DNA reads TGTGCCAGTAGAGGACAGGGGGCACTCGCCTACACCTTC. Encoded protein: CASRGQGALAYTF.

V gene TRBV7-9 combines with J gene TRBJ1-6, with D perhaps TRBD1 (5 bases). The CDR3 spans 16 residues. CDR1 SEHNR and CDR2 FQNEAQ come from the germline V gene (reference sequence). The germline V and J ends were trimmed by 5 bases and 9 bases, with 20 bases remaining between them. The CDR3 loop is CASSARRGNGASPLHF. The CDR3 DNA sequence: TGTGCCAGCAGCGCCCGGCGGGGCAACGGGGCTTCACCCCTCCACTTT.